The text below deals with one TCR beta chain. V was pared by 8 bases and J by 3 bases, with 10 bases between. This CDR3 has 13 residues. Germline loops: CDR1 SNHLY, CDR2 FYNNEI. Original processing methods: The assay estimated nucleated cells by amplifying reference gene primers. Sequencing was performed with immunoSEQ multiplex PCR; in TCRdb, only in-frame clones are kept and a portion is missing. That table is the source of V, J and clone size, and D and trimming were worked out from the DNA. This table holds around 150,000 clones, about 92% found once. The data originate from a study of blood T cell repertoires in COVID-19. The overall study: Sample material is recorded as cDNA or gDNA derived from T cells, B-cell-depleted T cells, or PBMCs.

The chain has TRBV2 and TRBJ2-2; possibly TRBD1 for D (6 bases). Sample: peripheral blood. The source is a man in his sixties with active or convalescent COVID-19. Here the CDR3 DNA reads TGTGCCAGCCGACAGGCTTACACCGGGGAGCTGTTTTTT. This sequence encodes CASRQAYTGELFF.